This TCR beta chain was sequenced for a study of blood T cell repertoires in COVID-19. Study-wide background: Sites across the United States, Italy and Spain contributed samples from acute and convalescent COVID-19. Sources were T cells, B-cell-depleted T cells, or PBMCs; the material itself was cDNA or gDNA.

In the source study's methods: Using reference gene primer amplification, nucleated cell counts were estimated. Only in-frame clones appear in the TCRdb table, and some are missing; sequencing was by immunoSEQ multiplex PCR. From that table come the V and J calls and clone size; the DNA was used to work out D and trimming. The sample gives hundreds of thousands of clones, roughly 80% of which show up once; more than 7% is in the top ten. This CDR3 has 15 residues. The V end lost 6 bases, the J end lost 1 base, and 15 bases lay between the germline ends. Per germline, CDR1 WNHNN and CDR2 SYGVQD (reference sequence).

The sample taken for sequencing was peripheral blood. V usage is TRBV10-1 and J usage is TRBJ1-1, with D possibly TRBD1 on 6 matching bases. The TCR comes from a man older than 75 with acute or convalescent COVID-19. The chain's CDR3 is CASRGSGATNTEAFF. In DNA form, the CDR3 reads TGCGCCAGCAGGGGTTCAGGGGCCACGAACACTGAAGCTTTCTTT.